Below are 15 T cell receptor beta chains sequenced from a single sample in a study of T cells in narcolepsy. Libraries were prepared by immunoSEQ multiplex PCR; TCRdb keeps only in-frame clonotypes and omits some of them. The sample shows about 40,000 clones, approximately 88% of them seen only once. What was sequenced was CD45RA- memory CD4+ T cells from PBMCs. The receptors shown here come from a human donor with narcolepsy.

The CDR3 nucleotides read TGTGCCAGCAGCCCGCGAGGGACGGGAGGGATCGACGAGCAGTACTTC. Protein: CASSPRGTGGIDEQYF. This chain uses TRBV9 with TRBJ2-7; 8 nucleotides line up with TRBD2. The CDR3 is 16 residues long. Losses at the gene ends were 4 bases for V and 5 bases for J; bases not matched to a gene: 14. CDR1 SGDLS and CDR2 YYNGEE come from the germline V gene.

The chain is built from TRBV7-9 and TRBJ2-2; D is ambiguous. V was clipped by 2 bases and J by 0 bases, with 7 bases between them. CDR3 length: 15 amino acids. CDR1 and CDR2 (germline): SEHNR, FQNEAQ (reference sequence). This chain's CDR3 is CASSLRNSNTGELFF. CDR3 nucleotide sequence: TGTGCCAGCAGCTTACGAAATTCGAACACCGGGGAGCTGTTTTTT.

The chain has TRBV7-9 and TRBJ2-5; weak D call: TRBD2 (6 bases). Trimming shortened V by 6 bases and J by 4 bases, and 12 bases separated the two germline ends. CDR1 and CDR2 from the germline V gene are SEHNR and FQNEAQ (reference sequence). The CDR3 is 13 residues long. In nucleotides, the CDR3 is TGTGCCAGCAGTTTCGGGACTTCAGAGACCCAGTACTTC. This encodes CASSFGTSETQYF.

About this clone itself: Likely a read error: the CDR3 ends without its conserved phenylalanine or tryptophan. The chain has TRBV2 and TRBJ1-3; D is unresolved. Germline loops: CDR1 SNHLY, CDR2 FYNNEI. The ends were cut back, 3 bases at V and 0 bases at J, with 6 bases in the middle. This CDR3 region has 14 residues. The CDR3 loop reads CASSDRSSGNTIYS. CDR3 nucleotides: TGTGCCAGCAGTGACCGAAGCTCTGGAAACACCATATATTCT.

This CDR3 is CASGLGGQGASDTQYF. CDR3 DNA sequence: TGTGCTAGTGGTTTGGGGGGACAGGGGGCGAGTGATACGCAGTATTTT. The chain is built from TRBV12-5 and TRBJ2-3; 12 nucleotides line up with TRBD1. J was trimmed by 6 bases and V by 1 base; bases with no gene match: 5. This CDR3 is built from 16 residues. In germline, CDR1 is LGHNT, CDR2 FRNRAP.

This clone appeared a single time. The chain combines TRBV7-2 with TRBJ1-5; D unresolved. The germline V gene encodes CDR1 SGHTA and CDR2 FQGNSA. The CDR3 covers 14 residues. V was clipped by 1 base and J by 9 bases, with 13 bases between them. CDR3 residues: CASSLGTGIRPQHF. The CDR3 DNA follows: TGTGCCAGCAGCTTAGGGACCGGGATTCGGCCCCAGCATTTT.

This rearrangement joins TRBV18 to TRBJ2-3; 11 bases are shared with TRBD2. The CDR3 has 15 residues. The junction had 7 bases not matched to a gene; V was cut back by 5 bases and J by 6 bases. CDR1 KGHSH and CDR2 LQKENI come from the germline V gene. CDR3 nucleotide sequence: TGTGCCAGCTCATCTAGCGGGGGGTCGTCGGATACGCAGTATTTT. It translates to CASSSSGGSSDTQYF. Filled out from reference TRBV18 and TRBJ2-3, the complete variable domain reads NAGVMQNPRHLVRRRGQEARLRCSPMKGHSHVYWYRQLPEEGLKFMVYLQKENIIDESGMPKERFSAEFPKEGPSILRIQQVVRGDSAAYFCASSSSGGSSDTQYFGPGTRLTVL.

The rearrangement joins TRBV4-2 to TRBJ2-3; D remains unclear. This CDR3 comprises 13 residues. Germline CDR1 is LGHNA and CDR2 is YNFKEQ. Trimming pared 0 bases from V and 5 bases from J, leaving 6 bases between. CDR3 coding DNA: TGTGCCAGCAGCCAAGATGTAGGAGATACGCAGTATTTT. Protein: CASSQDVGDTQYF.

The V gene is TRBV30, the J gene TRBJ1-1, with D perhaps TRBD1 (5 bases). The germline V gene encodes CDR1 GTSNPN and CDR2 SVGIG (reference sequence). Trimming took 0 bases from V and 1 from J, leaving 18 bases between them. The CDR3 is made up of 17 amino acids. The CDR3 region is CAWSVYPGNTGNTEAFF. CDR3 in DNA: TGTGCCTGGAGTGTATACCCAGGGAACACTGGGAACACTGAAGCTTTCTTT.

V gene TRBV30 combines with J gene TRBJ1-2; D is undetermined. The germline V gene encodes CDR1 GTSNPN and CDR2 SVGIG (reference sequence). Trimming took 1 base from V and 3 from J, leaving 15 bases between them. CDR3 length equals 15 residues. The CDR3 DNA is TGTGCCTGGAGTGCCCGGCGCCCGAGGGACTATGGCTACACCTTC. Translated, it gives CAWSARRPRDYGYTF.

This chain connects TRBV6-5 to TRBJ1-1; 7 positions match TRBD1. The CDR3 loop spans 14 amino acids. Trimming cost V 7 bases and J 1 base; bases outside gene matches: 6. The germline V gene has CDR1 MNHEY and CDR2 SVGAGI. The CDR3 region has the DNA TGTGCCAGCAAAGAGACAGGGTGGAACACTGAAGCTTTCTTT. It translates to CASKETGWNTEAFF.

This rearrangement joins TRBV5-3 to TRBJ1-4; the D gene is possibly TRBD1 (5 bases). TRBV5-3 is identified as an open reading frame with a role that is uncertain. The CDR3 is 13 amino acids. CDR3 bases: TGTACCTCCTCCTGGGGGGGAACCCAAAAACTGTTTTTT. Its protein product is CTSSWGGTQKLFF.

The CDR3 spells CASSLPGAVYEQYF. The DNA for the CDR3 is TGCGCCAGCAGCTTGCCAGGCGCGGTCTACGAGCAGTACTTC. V gene TRBV5-1 combines with J gene TRBJ2-7; D not certain. V lost 1 base to trimming and J lost 3 bases, with 11 bases between them. Germline CDR1 and CDR2: SGHRS and YFSETQ. This CDR3 has 14 amino acids.

The J gene is TRBJ1-1, the V gene TRBV28; D ambiguous. Trimming removed 9 bases at V and 2 bases at J, with 16 bases between. Germline V lookup: CDR1 MDHEN, CDR2 SYDVKM. This CDR3 is built from 14 residues. CDR3 residues: CASFTAIPNTEAFF. The CDR3 bases are TGTGCCAGTTTTACAGCTATTCCTAACACTGAAGCTTTCTTT.

The chain uses TRBV27 and TRBJ1-2, with TRBD1 as a possible D gene (6 bases). Germline V gene sequence: CDR1 MNHEY, CDR2 SMNVEV (reference sequence). The CDR3 is made up of 15 amino acids. V lost 2 bases to trimming and J lost 1 base, with 11 bases between them. The CDR3 coding sequence is TGTGCCAGCAGTTTAGAGGGGGAGGGTAACTATGGCTACACCTTC. Its translation: CASSLEGEGNYGYTF.